The source of this TCR beta chain is a study of tumor-infiltrating lymphocytes in oesophageal squamous cell carcinoma. Concerning this clonotype: At one end, the junction sequence differs from germline, possibly due to a read error.

TCRdb passed the PCR reads through MiXCR, listing each CDR3 protein once. The data contain 10,000 or so distinct CDR3 sequences, approximately 58% of them singletons. The V gene's germline CDR1 is SGHAT and CDR2 FQNNGV. This CDR3 spans 13 amino acids. This sequence was found in a female donor with esophageal squamous cell carcinoma. The chain has TRBV11-2 and TRBJ2-1, with D possibly matching TRBD2 (5 bases). What was sequenced was esophageal tumor tissue. Here the CDR3 DNA reads TGTGCCAGCAGCTTAGAGTCTTCGGGATTGCAGGACTTC. Encoded protein: CASSLESSGLQDF.